Below, one T cell receptor (beta chain) is given with its context. Its antigen is currently unknown. This entry comes from a study of graft-versus-host responses after intestinal transplantation. Study overall: Anti-thymocyte globulin served as induction for all recipients, who then took tacrolimus and steroids for two to three years. Points from the study as a whole: Graft-donor T cell macrochimerism in patients accompanied high graft-versus-host to host-versus-graft clonal ratios in allografts.

The protocol was immunoSEQ multiplex PCR, while the TCRdb copy is restricted to in-frame clones and leaves out a portion. The repertoire holds tens of thousands of clones, about 94% seen once, with approximately 0.2% in the top ten. This CDR3 is 13 amino acids long. Germline V lookup: CDR1 SGHAT, CDR2 FQDESV (reference sequence). V was shortened by 8 bases and J by 0 bases, with 8 bases between the two germline ends. The starting material was unstimulated CD4+ T cells sorted from spleen or lymph node cells, obtained before transplant. This chain uses TRBV11-1 with TRBJ2-1; D is unclear. The clonotype comes from a human donor who was the organ donor for an intestinal transplant. CDR3 residues: CASAVASYNEQFF. The CDR3 DNA is TGTGCCAGCGCCGTAGCCTCCTACAATGAGCAGTTCTTC.